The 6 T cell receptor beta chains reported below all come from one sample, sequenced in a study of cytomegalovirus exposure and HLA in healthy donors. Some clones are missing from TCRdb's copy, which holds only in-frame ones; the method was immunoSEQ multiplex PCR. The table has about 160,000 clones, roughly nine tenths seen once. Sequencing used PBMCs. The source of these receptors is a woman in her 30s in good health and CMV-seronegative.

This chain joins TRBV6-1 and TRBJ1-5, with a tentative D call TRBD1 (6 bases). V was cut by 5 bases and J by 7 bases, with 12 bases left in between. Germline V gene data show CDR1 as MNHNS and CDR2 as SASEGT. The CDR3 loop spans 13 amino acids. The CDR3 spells CASSHREGQPQHF. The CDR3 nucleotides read TGTGCCAGCAGTCACAGGGAAGGGCAGCCCCAGCATTTT.

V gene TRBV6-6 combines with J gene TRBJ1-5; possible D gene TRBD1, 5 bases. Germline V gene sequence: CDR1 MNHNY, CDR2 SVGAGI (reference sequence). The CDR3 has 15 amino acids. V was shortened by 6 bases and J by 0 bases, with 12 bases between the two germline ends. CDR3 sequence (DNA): TGTGCCAGCAGAAGGGACGGGAATAGCAATCAGCCCCAGCATTTT. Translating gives CASRRDGNSNQPQHF.

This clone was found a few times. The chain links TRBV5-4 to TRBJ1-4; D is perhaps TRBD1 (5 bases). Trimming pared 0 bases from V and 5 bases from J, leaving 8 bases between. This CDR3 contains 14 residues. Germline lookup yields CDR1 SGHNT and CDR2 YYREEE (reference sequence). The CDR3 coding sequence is TGTGCCAGCAGCTTGGGAGGGGAGAATGAAAAACTGTTTTTT. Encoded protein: CASSLGGENEKLFF.

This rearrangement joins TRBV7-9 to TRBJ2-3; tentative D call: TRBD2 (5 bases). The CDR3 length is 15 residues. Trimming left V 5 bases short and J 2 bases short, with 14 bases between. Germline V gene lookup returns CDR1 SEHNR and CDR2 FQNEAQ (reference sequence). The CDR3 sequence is CASSAFGGDTDTQYF. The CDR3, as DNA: TGTGCCAGCAGCGCCTTCGGAGGAGACACAGATACGCAGTATTTT. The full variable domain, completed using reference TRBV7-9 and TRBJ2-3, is DTGVSQNPRHKITKRGQNVTFRCDPISEHNRLYWYRQTLGQGPEFLTYFQNEAQLEKSRLLSDRFSAERPKGSFSTLEIQRTEQGDSAMYLCASSAFGGDTDTQYFGPGTRLTVL.

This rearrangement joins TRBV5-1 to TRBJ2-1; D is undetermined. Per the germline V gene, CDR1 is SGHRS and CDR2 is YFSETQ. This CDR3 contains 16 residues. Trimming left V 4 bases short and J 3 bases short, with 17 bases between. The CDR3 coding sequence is TGCGCCAGCAGCCCGTCACAGCTATCAAGCTACAATGAGCAGTTCTTC. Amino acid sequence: CASSPSQLSSYNEQFF.

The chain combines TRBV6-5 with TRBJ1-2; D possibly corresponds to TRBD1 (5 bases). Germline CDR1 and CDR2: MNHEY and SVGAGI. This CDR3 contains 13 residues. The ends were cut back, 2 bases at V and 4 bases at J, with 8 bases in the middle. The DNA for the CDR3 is TGTGCCAGCAGTTACCAGGGCTTCTATGGCTACACCTTC. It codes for CASSYQGFYGYTF.